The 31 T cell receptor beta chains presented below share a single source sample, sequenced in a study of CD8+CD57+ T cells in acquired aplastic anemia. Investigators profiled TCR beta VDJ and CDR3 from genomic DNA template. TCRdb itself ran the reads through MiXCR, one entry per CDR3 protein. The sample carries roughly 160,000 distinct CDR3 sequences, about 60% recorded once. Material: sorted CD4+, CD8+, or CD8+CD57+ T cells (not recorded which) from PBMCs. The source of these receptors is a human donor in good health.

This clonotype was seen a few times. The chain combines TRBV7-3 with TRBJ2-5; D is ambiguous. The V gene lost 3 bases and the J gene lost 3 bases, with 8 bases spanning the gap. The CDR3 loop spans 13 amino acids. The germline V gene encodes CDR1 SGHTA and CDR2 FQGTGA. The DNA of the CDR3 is TGTGCCAGCAGCTTGGTCGGAGAAGAGACCCAGTACTTC. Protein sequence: CASSLVGEETQYF.

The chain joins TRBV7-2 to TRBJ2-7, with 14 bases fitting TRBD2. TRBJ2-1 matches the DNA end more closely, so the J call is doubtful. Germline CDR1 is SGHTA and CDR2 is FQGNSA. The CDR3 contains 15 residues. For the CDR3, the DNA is TGTGCCAGCAGCTTAAAACGACTAGCGGGAGGGGAGCAGTTCTTC. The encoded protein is CASSLKRLAGGEQFF.

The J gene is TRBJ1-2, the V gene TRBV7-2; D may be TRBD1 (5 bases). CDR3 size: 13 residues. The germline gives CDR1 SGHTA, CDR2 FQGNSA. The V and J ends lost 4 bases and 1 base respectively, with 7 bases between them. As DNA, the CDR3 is TGTGCCAGCAGCTCACAGGTTAACTATGGCTACACCTTC. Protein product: CASSSQVNYGYTF.

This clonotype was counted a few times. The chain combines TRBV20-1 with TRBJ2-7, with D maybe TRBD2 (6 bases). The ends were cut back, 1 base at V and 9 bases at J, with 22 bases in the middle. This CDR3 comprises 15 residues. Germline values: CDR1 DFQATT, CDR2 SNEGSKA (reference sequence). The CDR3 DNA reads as TGCAGTGCTAGAGGGCCCCCTGACGGGGGAGGATGGCAGTACTTC. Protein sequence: CSARGPPDGGGWQYF.

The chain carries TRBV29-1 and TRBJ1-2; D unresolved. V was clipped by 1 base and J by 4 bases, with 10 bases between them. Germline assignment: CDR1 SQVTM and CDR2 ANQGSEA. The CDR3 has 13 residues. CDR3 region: CSVEGSEIYGYTF. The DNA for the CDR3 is TGCAGCGTTGAAGGTTCGGAGATCTATGGCTACACCTTC. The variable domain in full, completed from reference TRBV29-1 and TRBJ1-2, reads SAVISQKPSRDICQRGTSLTIQCQVDSQVTMMFWYRQQPGQSLTLIATANQGSEATYESGFVIDKFPISRPNLTFSTLTVSNMSPEDSSIYLCSVEGSEIYGYTFGSGTRLTVV.

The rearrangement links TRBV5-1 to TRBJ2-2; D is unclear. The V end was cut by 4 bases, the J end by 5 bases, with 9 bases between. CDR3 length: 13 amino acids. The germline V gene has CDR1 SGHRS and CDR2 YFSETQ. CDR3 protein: CASSPSGTGELFF. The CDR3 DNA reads TGCGCCAGCAGCCCGTCCGGAACCGGGGAGCTGTTTTTT.

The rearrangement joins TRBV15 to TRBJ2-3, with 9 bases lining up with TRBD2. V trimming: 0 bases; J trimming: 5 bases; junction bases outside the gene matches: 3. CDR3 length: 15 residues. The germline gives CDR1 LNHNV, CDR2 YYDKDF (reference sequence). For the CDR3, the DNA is TGTGCCACCAGCAGAGAGGCGGGAGGGAGAGATACGCAGTATTTT. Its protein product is CATSREAGGRDTQYF.

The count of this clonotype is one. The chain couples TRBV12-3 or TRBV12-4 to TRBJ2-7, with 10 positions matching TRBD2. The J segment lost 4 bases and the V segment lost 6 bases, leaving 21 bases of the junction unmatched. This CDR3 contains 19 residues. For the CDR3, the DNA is TGTGCCAGCAGCTTAAAGCCCGATTCCCCAGGGACTAGCGCATACGAGCAGTACTTC. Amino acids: CASSLKPDSPGTSAYEQYF.

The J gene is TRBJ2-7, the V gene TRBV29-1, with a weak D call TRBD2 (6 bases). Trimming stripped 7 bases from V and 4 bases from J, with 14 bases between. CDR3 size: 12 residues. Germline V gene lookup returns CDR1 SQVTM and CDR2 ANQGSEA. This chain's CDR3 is CSASGVGYEQYF. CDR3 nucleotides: TGCAGCGCTTCGGGAGTTGGATACGAGCAGTACTTC.

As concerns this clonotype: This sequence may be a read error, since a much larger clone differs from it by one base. The CDR3 spells CASSPYQPRHF. In DNA, the CDR3 is TGTGCCAGCAGTCCCTATCAGCCCCGGCATTTT. The chain uses TRBV27 and TRBJ1-5; D gene uncertain. CDR1 is MNHEY, CDR2 SMNVEV, per germline (reference sequence). This CDR3 is built from 11 residues.

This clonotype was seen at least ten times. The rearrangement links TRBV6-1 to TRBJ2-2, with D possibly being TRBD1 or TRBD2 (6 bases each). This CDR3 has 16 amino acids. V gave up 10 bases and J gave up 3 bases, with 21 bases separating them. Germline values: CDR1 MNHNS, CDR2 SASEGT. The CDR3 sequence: CATKEGQGSYTGELFF. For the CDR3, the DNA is TGTGCCACGAAGGAGGGCCAGGGGTCTTACACCGGGGAGCTGTTTTTT.

The CDR3 reads CASSDREGTDTQYF. CDR3 DNA sequence: TGTGCCAGCAGCGACAGGGAGGGCACAGATACGCAGTATTTT. V and J are TRBV13 and TRBJ2-3, with D possibly TRBD1 on 7 matching bases. CDR1 and CDR2 (germline): PRHDT, FYEKMQ (reference sequence). The CDR3 covers 14 residues. V was clipped by 5 bases and J by 1 base, with 10 bases between them.

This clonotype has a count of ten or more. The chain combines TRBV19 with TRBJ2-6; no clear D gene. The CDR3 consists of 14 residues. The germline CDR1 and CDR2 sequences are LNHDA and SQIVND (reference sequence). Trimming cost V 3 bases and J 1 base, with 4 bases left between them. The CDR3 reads CASSIPSGANVLTF. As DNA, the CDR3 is TGTGCCAGTAGTATTCCTTCTGGGGCCAACGTCCTGACTTTC.

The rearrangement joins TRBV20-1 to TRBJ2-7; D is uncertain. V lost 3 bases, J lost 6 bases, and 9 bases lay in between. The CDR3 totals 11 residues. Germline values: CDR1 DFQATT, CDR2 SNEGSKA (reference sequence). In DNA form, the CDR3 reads TGCAGTGCTAGGTCGGACGCCGAGCAGTACTTC. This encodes CSARSDAEQYF.

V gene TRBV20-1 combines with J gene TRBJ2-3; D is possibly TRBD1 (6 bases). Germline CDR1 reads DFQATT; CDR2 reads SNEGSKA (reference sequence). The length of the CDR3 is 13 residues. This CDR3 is CSAARTGTDTQYF. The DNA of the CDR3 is TGCAGCGCGGCTCGGACAGGCACAGATACGCAGTATTTT.

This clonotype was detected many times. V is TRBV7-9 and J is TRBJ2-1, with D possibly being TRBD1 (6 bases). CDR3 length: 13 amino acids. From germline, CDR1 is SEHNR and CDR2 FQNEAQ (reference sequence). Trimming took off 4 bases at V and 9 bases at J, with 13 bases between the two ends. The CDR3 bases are TGTGCCAGCAGCTCCAGTACAGGGACTGAGCAGTTCTTC. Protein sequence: CASSSSTGTEQFF.

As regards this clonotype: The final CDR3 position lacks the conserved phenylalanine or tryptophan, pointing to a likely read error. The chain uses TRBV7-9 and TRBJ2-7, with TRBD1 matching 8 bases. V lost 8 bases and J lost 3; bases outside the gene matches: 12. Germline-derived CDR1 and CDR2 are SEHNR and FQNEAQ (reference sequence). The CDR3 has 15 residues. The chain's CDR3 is CASGPPWDRSYEQYL. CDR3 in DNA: TGTGCCAGCGGCCCACCGTGGGACAGGAGCTACGAGCAGTACCTC.

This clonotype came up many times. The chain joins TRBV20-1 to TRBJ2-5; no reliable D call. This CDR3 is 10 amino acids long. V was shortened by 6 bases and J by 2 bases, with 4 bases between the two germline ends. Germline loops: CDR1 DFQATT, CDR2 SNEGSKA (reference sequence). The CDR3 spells CSATQETQYF. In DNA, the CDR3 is TGCAGTGCCACACAAGAGACCCAGTACTTC.

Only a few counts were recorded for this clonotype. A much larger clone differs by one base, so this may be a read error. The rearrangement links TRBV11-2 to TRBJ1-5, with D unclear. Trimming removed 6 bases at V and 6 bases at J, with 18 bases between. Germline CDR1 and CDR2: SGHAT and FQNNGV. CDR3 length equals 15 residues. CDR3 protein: CASSPTDGGSQPQHF. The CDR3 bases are TGTGCCAGCAGTCCAACAGATGGTGGGAGTCAGCCCCAGCATTTT.

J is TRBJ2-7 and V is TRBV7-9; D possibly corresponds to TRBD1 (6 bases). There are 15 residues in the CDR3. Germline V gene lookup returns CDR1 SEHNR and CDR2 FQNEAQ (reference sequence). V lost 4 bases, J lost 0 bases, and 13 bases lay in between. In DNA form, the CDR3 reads TGTGCCAGCAGCTCACAGGGCGCTGGCTCCTACGAGCAGTACTTC. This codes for CASSSQGAGSYEQYF.

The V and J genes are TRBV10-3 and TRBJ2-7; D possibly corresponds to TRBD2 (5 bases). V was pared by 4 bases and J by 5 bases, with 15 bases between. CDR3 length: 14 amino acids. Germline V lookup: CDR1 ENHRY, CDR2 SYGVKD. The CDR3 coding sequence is TGTGCCATCAGTGGATCTCAACCTAGCCACGAGCAGTACTTC. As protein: CAISGSQPSHEQYF.

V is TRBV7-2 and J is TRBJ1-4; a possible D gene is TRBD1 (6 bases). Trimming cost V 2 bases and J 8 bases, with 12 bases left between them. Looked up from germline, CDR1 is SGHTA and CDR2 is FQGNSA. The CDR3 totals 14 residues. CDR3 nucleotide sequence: TGTGCCAGCAGCTTATTCAGGGGTGGAGAAAAACTGTTTTTT. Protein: CASSLFRGGEKLFF.

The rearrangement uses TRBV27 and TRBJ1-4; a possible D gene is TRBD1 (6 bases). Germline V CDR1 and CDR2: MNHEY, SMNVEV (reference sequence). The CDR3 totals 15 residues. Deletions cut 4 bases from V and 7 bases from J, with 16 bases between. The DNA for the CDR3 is TGTGCCAGCAGTTCCCTTATGGGGGCGCGTGAAAAACTGTTTTTT. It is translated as CASSSLMGAREKLFF.

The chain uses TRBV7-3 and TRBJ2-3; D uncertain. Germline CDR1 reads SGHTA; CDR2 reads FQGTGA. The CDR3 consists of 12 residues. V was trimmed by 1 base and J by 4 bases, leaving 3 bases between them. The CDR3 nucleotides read TGTGCCAGCAGCTTAATGTCAGATACGCAGTATTTT. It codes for CASSLMSDTQYF.

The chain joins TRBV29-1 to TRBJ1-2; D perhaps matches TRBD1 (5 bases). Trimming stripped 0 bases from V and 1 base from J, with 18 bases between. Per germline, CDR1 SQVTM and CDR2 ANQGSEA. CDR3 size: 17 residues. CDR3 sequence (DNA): TGCAGCGTTGAAGAAGTGCTGGGGACGGTGGGTAACTATGGCTACACCTTC. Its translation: CSVEEVLGTVGNYGYTF.

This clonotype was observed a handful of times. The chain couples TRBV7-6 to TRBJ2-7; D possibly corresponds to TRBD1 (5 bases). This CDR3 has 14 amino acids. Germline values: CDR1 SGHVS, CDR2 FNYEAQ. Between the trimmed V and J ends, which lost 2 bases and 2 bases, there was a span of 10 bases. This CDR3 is CASSLSRAAYEQYF. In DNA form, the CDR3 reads TGTGCCAGCAGCTTATCCAGGGCGGCCTACGAGCAGTACTTC. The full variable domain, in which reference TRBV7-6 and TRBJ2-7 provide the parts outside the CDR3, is GAGVSQSPRYKVTKRGQDVALRCDPISGHVSLYWYRQALGQGPEFLTYFNYEAQQDKSGLPNDRFSAERPEGSISTLTIQRTEQRDSAMYRCASSLSRAAYEQYFGPGTRLTVT.

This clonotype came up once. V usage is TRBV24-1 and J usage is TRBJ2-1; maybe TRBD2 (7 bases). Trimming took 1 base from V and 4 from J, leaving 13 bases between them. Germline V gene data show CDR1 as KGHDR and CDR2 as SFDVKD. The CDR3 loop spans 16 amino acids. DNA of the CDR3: TGTGCCACCAGTGATTTCTCTAGCGGACAGTACAATGAGCAGTTCTTC. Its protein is CATSDFSSGQYNEQFF.

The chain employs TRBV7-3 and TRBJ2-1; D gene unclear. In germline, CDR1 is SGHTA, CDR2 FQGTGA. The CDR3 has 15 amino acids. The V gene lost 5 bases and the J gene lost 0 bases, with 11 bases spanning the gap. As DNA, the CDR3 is TGTGCCAGCAGCGTAGATGGAGTCTCCTACAATGAGCAGTTCTTC. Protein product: CASSVDGVSYNEQFF.

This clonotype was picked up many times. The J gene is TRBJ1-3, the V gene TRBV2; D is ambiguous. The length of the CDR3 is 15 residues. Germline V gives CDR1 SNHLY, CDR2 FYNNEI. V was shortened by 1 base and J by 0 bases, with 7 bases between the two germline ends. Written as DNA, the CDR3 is TGTGCCAGCAGTGAAGACAGTAACTCTGGAAACACCATATATTTT. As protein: CASSEDSNSGNTIYF.

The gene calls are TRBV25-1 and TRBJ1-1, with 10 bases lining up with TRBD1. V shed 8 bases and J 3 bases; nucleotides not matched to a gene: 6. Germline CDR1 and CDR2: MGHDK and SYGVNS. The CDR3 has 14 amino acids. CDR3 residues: CASSLGTGDTEAFF. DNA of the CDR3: TGTGCCAGCTCCCTTGGGACAGGGGACACTGAAGCTTTCTTT.

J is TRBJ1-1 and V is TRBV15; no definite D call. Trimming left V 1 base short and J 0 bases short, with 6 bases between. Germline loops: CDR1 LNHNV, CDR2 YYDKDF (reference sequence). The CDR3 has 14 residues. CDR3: CATSRGDLNTEAFF. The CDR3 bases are TGTGCCACCAGCAGAGGCGACTTGAACACTGAAGCTTTCTTT. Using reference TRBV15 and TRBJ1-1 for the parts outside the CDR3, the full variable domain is DAMVIQNPRYQVTQFGKPVTLSCSQTLNHNVMYWYQQKSSQAPKLLFHYYDKDFNNEADTPDNFQSRRPNTSFCFLDIRSPGLGDTAMYLCATSRGDLNTEAFFGQGTRLTVV.